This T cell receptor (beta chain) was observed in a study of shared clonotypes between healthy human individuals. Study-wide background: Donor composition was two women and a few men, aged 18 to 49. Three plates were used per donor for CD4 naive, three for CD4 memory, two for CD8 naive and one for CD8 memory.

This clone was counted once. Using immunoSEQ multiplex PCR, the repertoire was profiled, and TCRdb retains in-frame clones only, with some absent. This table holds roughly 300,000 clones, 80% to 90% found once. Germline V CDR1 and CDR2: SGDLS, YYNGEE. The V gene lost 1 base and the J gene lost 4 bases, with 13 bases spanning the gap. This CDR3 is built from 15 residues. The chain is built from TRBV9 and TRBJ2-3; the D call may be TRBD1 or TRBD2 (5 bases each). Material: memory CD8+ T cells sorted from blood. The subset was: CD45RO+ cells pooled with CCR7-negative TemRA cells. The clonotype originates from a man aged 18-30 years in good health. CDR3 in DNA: TGTGCCAGCAGCGTATTGGGGCAGGGACCAGATACGCAGTATTTT. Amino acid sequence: CASSVLGQGPDTQYF.